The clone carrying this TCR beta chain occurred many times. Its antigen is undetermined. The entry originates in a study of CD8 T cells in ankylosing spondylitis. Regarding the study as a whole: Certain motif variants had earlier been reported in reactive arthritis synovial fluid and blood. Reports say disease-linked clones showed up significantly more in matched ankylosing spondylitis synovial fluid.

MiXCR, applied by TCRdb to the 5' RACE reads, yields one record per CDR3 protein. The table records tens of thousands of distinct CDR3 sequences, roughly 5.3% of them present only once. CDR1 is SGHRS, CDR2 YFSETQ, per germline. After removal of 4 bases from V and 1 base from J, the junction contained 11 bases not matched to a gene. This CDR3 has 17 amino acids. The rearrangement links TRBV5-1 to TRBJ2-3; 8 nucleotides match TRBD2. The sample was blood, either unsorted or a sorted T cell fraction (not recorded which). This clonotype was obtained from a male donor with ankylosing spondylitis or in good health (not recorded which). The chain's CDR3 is CASSPSARGAGTDTQYF. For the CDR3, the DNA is TGCGCCAGCAGCCCTTCCGCGCGGGGGGCCGGCACAGATACGCAGTATTTT.